In this sample, the clone carrying this T cell receptor beta chain turned up a few times. The investigators split CD4+ cells into a CD45RA+ naive subset and a CD45RA-negative memory subset. Profiled with immunoSEQ multiplex PCR; TCRdb holds only in-frame clones, not every one. The sample has roughly 1 million clones; roughly 75% are singletons. This record comes from a study of shared clonotypes between healthy human individuals. For the study at large: CD4 naive and CD4 memory each took three plates per donor, while CD8 naive took two and CD8 memory one.

The CDR3 is 11 residues long. V lost 2 bases, J lost 5 bases, and 6 bases lay in between. Germline CDR1 and CDR2: DFQATT and SNEGSKA (reference sequence). This receptor was obtained from a man between 18 and 35 years old in good health. The chain uses TRBV20-1 and TRBJ2-5; D might be TRBD2 (5 bases). The sequenced sample was memory CD4+ T cells sorted from blood. Subset here: CD45RA-negative fraction. The CDR3 loop reads CSARSSETQYF. The CDR3 DNA follows: TGCAGTGCTAGATCTAGCGAGACCCAGTACTTC.